These T cell receptor beta chains were read from a single sample in a study of T cells after yellow fever vaccination. TCRdb processed the 5' RACE reads anew with MiXCR; each CDR3 protein has one entry. Of approximately 300,000 distinct CDR3 sequences in the sample, roughly 7% were seen once. Source: PBMCs, taken about 41 days after the first yellow fever vaccination. The receptors here all came from a man aged 18 to 35 who received the YFV17D yellow fever vaccine. Each CDR3 is given with its conserved first and last residue. Fields, in order: CDR3 DNA, CDR3 protein, V gene, clone size, J gene, D gene. A D gene is named only where the DNA matches it firmly. Not every row has a clone size; where given, it reads once, few, many or a size class.

TGTGCCAGCAGTTTAAGTTCCCTGGGGGAAAAACTGTTTTTT	CASSLSSLGEKLFF	TRBV27	many	TRBJ1-4	.
TGTGCCAGCAGTTACGGAGGTCGGGGCAATCAGCCCCAGCATTTT	CASSYGGRGNQPQHF	TRBV6-2/TRBV6-3	few	TRBJ1-5	.
TGCGCCAGCAGCAAGGCCCCATTTCCTGTGACAGATACGCAGTATTTT	CASSKAPFPVTDTQYF	TRBV4-3	.	TRBJ2-3	.
TGCGCCAGCAGCCAAGATACCCTCCAAGAGACCCAGTACTTC	CASSQDTLQETQYF	TRBV4-3	.	TRBJ2-5	.
TGTGCCAGCGGCTACGTCCCGGCAGATGAGCAGTTCTTC	CASGYVPADEQFF	TRBV27	.	TRBJ2-1	.
TGTGCCAGCGTCAAAAGGGGGGTGAACACTGAAGCTTTCTTT	CASVKRGVNTEAFF	TRBV6-2/TRBV6-3	many	TRBJ1-1	.
TGTGCCAGCAGCTTTGCGGGGAGTGGGACAGCGAACACCGGGGAGCTGTTTTTT	CASSFAGSGTANTGELFF	TRBV7-3	few	TRBJ2-2	.
TGTGCCAGCTCAGCCAACCCGGGGGCTCTCGGGGAGCTGTTTTTT	CASSANPGALGELFF	TRBV18	.	TRBJ2-2	.
TGTGCCAGCAGCTCAACTAGCCAAGGCAATGAGCAGTTCTTC	CASSSTSQGNEQFF	TRBV11-2	.	TRBJ2-1	.
TGCGCCAGCAGCTGGTTGGCAGGGGGATGGAACTATGGCTACACCTTC	CASSWLAGGWNYGYTF	TRBV5-1	.	TRBJ1-2	TRBD1
TGTGCCAGCAGCCTCAGCGGAATTAACACCGGGGAGCTGTTTTTT	CASSLSGINTGELFF	TRBV9	.	TRBJ2-2	.
TGTGCCAGCAGACCCGGACGGAATGAGCAGTTCTTC	CASRPGRNEQFF	TRBV7-9	few	TRBJ2-1	.
TGTGCCAGCAGAAGGGACAGGGTTAATTCACCCCTCCACTTT	CASRRDRVNSPLHF	TRBV28	.	TRBJ1-6	TRBD1
TGTGCCAGCAGCTTAGTTACTAGCCGAACAGATACGCAGTATTTT	CASSLVTSRTDTQYF	TRBV7-6	many	TRBJ2-3	.
TGTGCCAGCAGCTCAGGAGGAACCAAAAACATTCAGTACTTC	CASSSGGTKNIQYF	TRBV7-2	.	TRBJ2-4	.
TGCGCCAGCAGCAGCTCCGGGCCCCCGAACACCGGGGAGCTGTTTTTT	CASSSSGPPNTGELFF	TRBV5-1	many	TRBJ2-2	.
TGCACCAGCAGCCACGACACCGGTCAGCCCCAGCATTTT	CTSSHDTGQPQHF	TRBV1	.	TRBJ1-5	.
TGTGCCAGCAGCTTACAGGGTTTAAACACCATATATTTT	CASSLQGLNTIYF	TRBV7-2	few	TRBJ1-3	.
TGCGCCAGCAGAGGCGGGGTTATTAACACCGGGGAGCTGTTTTTT	CASRGGVINTGELFF	TRBV5-1	.	TRBJ2-2	.
TGCGCCAGCAGCTTGGCCTCGGGTGCGTTGGGCGAGCAGTACTTC	CASSLASGALGEQYF	TRBV5-1	.	TRBJ2-7	.
TGTGCCAGCAGCTTATTCAGGGGCGGCGAGCAGTACTTC	CASSLFRGGEQYF	TRBV7-6	.	TRBJ2-7	.
TGCAGTGCTAGAAGGCGGGGGCGGCCCCCAACTAATGAAAAACTGTTTTTT	CSARRRGRPPTNEKLFF	TRBV20-1	many	TRBJ1-4	.
TGTGCCTGGGGGGACTATATGAACGAGCAGTACTTC	CAWGDYMNEQYF	TRBV30	.	TRBJ2-7	TRBD2
TGTGCCAGCAGCCCGACGACTAGTTCCGATACGCAGTATTTT	CASSPTTSSDTQYF	TRBV7-2	few	TRBJ2-3	.
TGTGCCAGCAGCTTAGGTGGGGCGATCACAGATACGCAGTATTTT	CASSLGGAITDTQYF	TRBV7-6	.	TRBJ2-3	.
TGTGCCAGCAGTTACTCGTCAACTAATGAAAAACTGTTTTTT	CASSYSSTNEKLFF	TRBV6-5	.	TRBJ1-4	.
TGTGCCAGCAGCTTGGACTGGGGACAGATCCTTTTTTCACCCCTCCACTTT	CASSLDWGQILFSPLHF	TRBV5-5	few	TRBJ1-6	TRBD1
TGTGCCAGTATGAGGGACAGGTACACCGGGGAGCTGTTTTTT	CASMRDRYTGELFF	TRBV19	few	TRBJ2-2	TRBD1
TGTGCCAGCAGCTCCACCCGGTGGGGGGGGCTCTTCACAGATACGCAGTATTTT	CASSSTRWGGLFTDTQYF	TRBV5-5	few	TRBJ2-3	.
TGTGCCAGCAGCACGGGACCGCTGCGAGAGCAGTTCTTC	CASSTGPLREQFF	TRBV3-1	few	TRBJ2-1	.
TGTGCCAGCAGCTTAGCGGTAATAGCGAGAGTACATGAGCAGTTCTTC	CASSLAVIARVHEQFF	TRBV7-8	.	TRBJ2-1	.
TGTGCCAGCCTCTCGGGACAGGGAACCTACAATGAGCAGTTCTTC	CASLSGQGTYNEQFF	TRBV28	few	TRBJ2-1	TRBD1
TGCGCCAGCAGCCAGGTCCCGGGACAGGGGGTTTACGAGCAGTACTTC	CASSQVPGQGVYEQYF	TRBV4-3	few	TRBJ2-7	TRBD1
TGTACCTTCAGTGCCGCGACTTTGCGGGGGGGCCTCGGCGGGGAGCTGTTTTTT	CTFSAATLRGGLGGELFF	TRBV6-4	.	TRBJ2-2	TRBD2
TGTGCCACCAGCAGCGGGGGAGGCACAGATACGCAGTATTTT	CATSSGGGTDTQYF	TRBV15	.	TRBJ2-3	.
TGTGCCAGCAGCGGCCTAGCGGGGGGTAGGAATGAGCAGTTCTTC	CASSGLAGGRNEQFF	TRBV13	few	TRBJ2-1	TRBD2
TGTGCCAGCAGCTTTAGCGGGACTAGCACAGATACGCAGTATTTT	CASSFSGTSTDTQYF	TRBV7-2	few	TRBJ2-3	TRBD2
TGTGCCAGCAGTTACGCCGATCCTGCTGGCACAGATACGCAGTATTTT	CASSYADPAGTDTQYF	TRBV6-5	.	TRBJ2-3	.
TGCGCCAGCAGCCCGACAGGCCAACTTAACTATGGCTACACCTTC	CASSPTGQLNYGYTF	TRBV4-1	.	TRBJ1-2	.
TGTGCCAGCAGCTTAGGGGGGTTAGCCAAAAACATTCAGTACTTC	CASSLGGLAKNIQYF	TRBV13	many	TRBJ2-4	.
TGTGCCAGCTTCCACTCGACCGGGGAGCTGTTTTTT	CASFHSTGELFF	TRBV6-6	few	TRBJ2-2	.
TGTGCCAGCAGCCAAGACTGGCGGGGGCCAATCTCAGCGACCCAGTACTTC	CASSQDWRGPISATQYF	TRBV4-2	many	TRBJ2-5	.
TGTGCCAGCAGCTCAGGACGCGGCGGCACAGATACGCAGTATTTT	CASSSGRGGTDTQYF	TRBV7-3	once	TRBJ2-3	.
TGTGCCACCGAGGGACAGATGAACACTGAAGCTTTCTTT	CATEGQMNTEAFF	TRBV10-3	few	TRBJ1-1	TRBD1
TGTGCCAGTAGTCTAGCGACAGGGTTGGACGAGCAGTACTTC	CASSLATGLDEQYF	TRBV19	.	TRBJ2-7	.
TGTGCCAGCAGCTTAGTGTCGGGACAGACCAATCAGCCCCAGCATTTT	CASSLVSGQTNQPQHF	TRBV7-8	.	TRBJ1-5	TRBD1
TGTGCCAGCGCCGGGGGTAGCACAGATACGCAGTATTTT	CASAGGSTDTQYF	TRBV5-8	.	TRBJ2-3	.
TGCGCCAGCAGCTTAGTTGGACAGACAACTAATGAAAAACTGTTTTTT	CASSLVGQTTNEKLFF	TRBV5-1	few	TRBJ1-4	.
TGTGCCAGCAGATTGGACCCTGCACCGAATCAGCCCCAGCATTTT	CASRLDPAPNQPQHF	TRBV28	many	TRBJ1-5	.
TGCGCCAGCAGCTTCAGTAGCGGGGGGAGAGATACGCAGTATTTT	CASSFSSGGRDTQYF	TRBV5-1	few	TRBJ2-3	TRBD2
TGTGCCAGCAGAAGGACAGGGAGCTCTGGGGCCAACGTCCTGACTTTC	CASRRTGSSGANVLTF	TRBV12-3/TRBV12-4	.	TRBJ2-6	TRBD1
TGTGCCAGCTGTCCTCGTTCAAACTTCCAAGAGACCCAGTACTTC	CASCPRSNFQETQYF	TRBV18	.	TRBJ2-5	.
TGTGCCAGCAGCTTAGCCCGGGGGGATTTCACTGAAGCTTTCTTT	CASSLARGDFTEAFF	TRBV7-8	.	TRBJ1-1	.